The 7 T cell receptor beta chains presented below share a single source sample, sequenced in a study of control samples from healthy donors and cancer patients. The protocol was immunoSEQ multiplex PCR, while the TCRdb copy is restricted to in-frame clones and leaves out a portion. The data hold about 120,000 clones, with more than 75% observed a single time. The sequenced sample was blood. These receptors originate from a young man in good health.

The chain carries TRBV2 and TRBJ1-5; D remains unclear. CDR1 and CDR2 (germline): SNHLY, FYNNEI. V shed 7 bases and J shed 0 bases, with 7 bases lying between them. The CDR3 is 13 residues long. Here the CDR3 reads CASKQDSNQPQHF. The DNA for the CDR3 is TGTGCCAGCAAGCAGGATAGCAATCAGCCCCAGCATTTT.

The rearrangement uses TRBV11-3 and TRBJ1-1, with 7 positions matching TRBD1. Germline CDR1 reads SGHNT; CDR2 reads YENEEA. Trimming removed 4 bases from V and 2 bases from J; junction bases left unmatched: 4. CDR3 length: 14 residues. CDR3 loop: CASSSGTVNTEAFF. In DNA form, the CDR3 reads TGTGCCAGCAGCTCGGGGACAGTTAACACTGAAGCTTTCTTT.

This chain links TRBV5-4 with TRBJ2-5; TRBD1 matches 8 bases. This CDR3 has 15 amino acids. The ends lost 3 bases at V and 4 bases at J; junction bases unmatched: 8. The germline V gene encodes CDR1 SGHNT and CDR2 YYREEE (reference sequence). This CDR3 reads CASSSNGQGRETQYF. The CDR3 bases are TGTGCCAGCAGCTCCAACGGACAGGGAAGAGAGACCCAGTACTTC.

CDR3 bases: TGTGCCACCAGTGACAGCGGGAGGAACAATGAGCAGTTCTTC. Its translation is CATSDSGRNNEQFF. The V call is TRBV24-1, the J call TRBJ2-1, with 9 positions matching TRBD2. After removal of 4 bases from V and 5 bases from J, the junction contained 2 bases not matched to a gene. This CDR3 is built from 14 residues. Germline lookup yields CDR1 KGHDR and CDR2 SFDVKD.

Written as DNA, the CDR3 is TGTGCCAGCAGCTACACAGGGATAGCCAAAAACATTCAGTACTTC. It is translated as CASSYTGIAKNIQYF. The V and J genes are TRBV28 and TRBJ2-4, with TRBD1 as a possible D gene (6 bases). Per the germline V gene, CDR1 is MDHEN and CDR2 is SYDVKM. The CDR3 is made up of 15 amino acids. Between the trimmed V and J ends, which lost 6 bases and 0 bases, there was a span of 12 bases.

As DNA, the CDR3 is TGTGCCAGCAGTTTCTTTTCTGGAAACACCATATATTTT. Protein: CASSFFSGNTIYF. The V and J genes are TRBV12-3 or TRBV12-4 and TRBJ1-3; D not certain. The CDR3 extends over 13 amino acids. The ends were cut back, 3 bases at V and 1 base at J, with 4 bases in the middle.

The rearrangement uses TRBV9 and TRBJ1-5; D not certain. This CDR3 region has 13 residues. The germline gives CDR1 SGDLS, CDR2 YYNGEE. V lost 2 bases and J lost 5, with 8 bases in between. CDR3 sequence (DNA): TGTGCCAGCAGCGTGGCGGCTGATCAGCCCCAGCATTTT. Translation: CASSVAADQPQHF.